A selection of T cell receptor beta chains follows, all from one sample in a study of cytomegalovirus exposure and HLA in healthy donors. Profiled with immunoSEQ multiplex PCR; TCRdb holds only in-frame clones, not every one. The table records about 220,000 clones, over 60% of them present only once. Specimen: PBMCs. The receptor set was obtained from a man between 18 and 29 years old in good health and CMV-seronegative. Both conserved end residues are part of each CDR3. The order of the fields is clone size, V gene, D gene, J gene, CDR3 DNA, CDR3 protein. The D gene is left open where the match is weak. Some rows mark clone size as missing; the rest say once, few, many or name a class of expanded clone.

abundance: -; v_gene: TRBV7-2; d_gene: -; j_gene: TRBJ1-3; CDR3nt: TGTGCCAGCAGCCTTGACAGGAACTCTGGAAACACCATATATTTT; CDR3aa: CASSLDRNSGNTIYF
abundance: -; v_gene: TRBV5-6; d_gene: -; j_gene: TRBJ1-6; CDR3nt: TGTGCCAGCAGCACGGACGGGACAATTTGGACTTCACCCCTCCACTTT; CDR3aa: CASSTDGTIWTSPLHF
abundance: -; v_gene: TRBV2; d_gene: -; j_gene: TRBJ2-7; CDR3nt: TGTGCCAGCAGGAGGGAGCCCTACGAGCAGTACTTC; CDR3aa: CASRREPYEQYF
abundance: -; v_gene: TRBV15; d_gene: -; j_gene: TRBJ2-2; CDR3nt: TGTGCCACCAGCAGAGGACTAGTTGTTGGGGTCGGGGAGCTGTTTTTT; CDR3aa: CATSRGLVVGVGELFF
abundance: -; v_gene: TRBV29-1; d_gene: TRBD2; j_gene: TRBJ2-1; CDR3nt: TGCAGCGTTTTCCTAAGGGGGATAGCGGGATACAATGAGCAGTTCTTC; CDR3aa: CSVFLRGIAGYNEQFF
abundance: few; v_gene: TRBV6-5; d_gene: TRBD1; j_gene: TRBJ1-2; CDR3nt: TGTGCCAGCAGTTCCGGGACAGGGGGCGTCTATGGCTACACCTTC; CDR3aa: CASSSGTGGVYGYTF
abundance: -; v_gene: TRBV6-5; d_gene: -; j_gene: TRBJ1-2; CDR3nt: TGTGCCAGCAGTGTAGGGGGATTCGATGGCTACACCTTC; CDR3aa: CASSVGGFDGYTF
abundance: -; v_gene: TRBV6-6; d_gene: -; j_gene: TRBJ2-7; CDR3nt: TGTGCCAGCTGGAGCTCCTACGAGCAGTACTTC; CDR3aa: CASWSSYEQYF
abundance: once; v_gene: TRBV6-5; d_gene: -; j_gene: TRBJ1-3; CDR3nt: TGTGCTAGCAGTTACTCGAGGCAGCCCTCTGGAAACACCATATATTTT; CDR3aa: CASSYSRQPSGNTIYF
abundance: -; v_gene: TRBV7-2; d_gene: TRBD2; j_gene: TRBJ2-1; CDR3nt: TGTGCCAGCAGCTTAGTGACTAGCGGGAGGGCCGGAGATGAGCAGTTCTTC; CDR3aa: CASSLVTSGRAGDEQFF
abundance: -; v_gene: TRBV19; d_gene: TRBD1; j_gene: TRBJ1-2; CDR3nt: TGTGCCGGATCTACAGGGGCCGGGGGAGGCTACACCTTC; CDR3aa: CAGSTGAGGGYTF
abundance: -; v_gene: TRBV6-1; d_gene: -; j_gene: TRBJ2-6; CDR3nt: TGTGCCAGCAGTGAACCCCCGTTGCGGGCTGGGGCCAACGTCCTGACTTTC; CDR3aa: CASSEPPLRAGANVLTF
abundance: -; v_gene: TRBV7-2; d_gene: TRBD1; j_gene: TRBJ1-5; CDR3nt: TGTGCCAGCAGCTCAGACAGGGGCAATCAGCCCCAGCATTTT; CDR3aa: CASSSDRGNQPQHF